This T cell receptor beta chain emerged from a study of blood T cell repertoires in COVID-19. Background on the study: The study drew acute and convalescent COVID-19 samples from the United States, Italy and Spain. The cDNA or gDNA used as material had been derived from T cells, B-cell-depleted T cells, or PBMCs.

The V end was cut by 5 bases, the J end by 10 bases, with 12 bases between. Germline CDR1 and CDR2: SGDLS and YYNGEE. The CDR3 covers 11 residues. As handled by the study authors: Reference gene primer amplification gave nucleated cell count estimates. TCRdb's table, derived via immunoSEQ multiplex PCR, lists solely in-frame clones and lacks some. V, J and clone size reflect that table, while D and trimming were determined from the DNA. This table has 200,000 to 300,000 clones, 75% to 85% appearing once. It was during active infection that Seattle patients were enrolled and then longitudinally followed. This clone is a singleton in its sample.

The chain recombines TRBV9 with TRBJ1-1; D is perhaps TRBD1 (6 bases). Sample: peripheral blood. The clonotype was recovered from a man aged 50-59 years with COVID-19, enrolled during active disease. The CDR3: CASSSGQRAFF. CDR3 bases: TGTGCCAGCAGTTCCGGACAGAGAGCTTTCTTT. Based on the CDR3 plus reference TRBV9 and TRBJ1-1, the full variable domain is DSGVTQTPKHLITATGQRVTLRCSPRSGDLSVYWYQQSLDQGLQFLIQYYNGEERAKGNILERFSAQQFPDLHSELNLSSLELGDSALYFCASSSGQRAFFGQGTRLTVV.